The next 21 T cell receptor beta chains were all read from a single sample in a study of T-cell memory formation after mild COVID-19. TCRdb re-derived calls from the 5' RACE reads in MiXCR, one entry per CDR3 protein. The table lists 200,000 to 250,000 distinct CDR3 sequences, over 7.5% of them singletons. Sequencing was performed on PBMCs or a T cell subset sorted from them (not recorded which). Receptors were obtained from a man younger than 35 who had mild COVID-19 (a few samples of this study predate the infection). Cell type and time point are not known.

Comment on this clonotype: No DNA is shown, since the ends of the CDR3 on it are uncertain; the CDR3 is the one TCRdb lists. V is TRBV7-5 and J is TRBJ2-7; whether TRBD1, the table's D call, matches the DNA was not checked. TRBV7-5 counts as a pseudogene. The CDR3 length is 18 residues, termini included. The CDR3 spells CISVPEALSLPPGYEQYF.

The CDR3 protein is CASSEAGDSGANVLTF. Here the CDR3 DNA reads TGTGCCAGCAGTGAAGCCGGTGACTCTGGGGCCAACGTCCTGACTTTC. V is TRBV2 and J is TRBJ2-6; D unresolved. CDR1 SNHLY and CDR2 FYNNEI come from the germline V gene. Trimming removed 0 bases at V and 0 bases at J, with 6 bases between. The CDR3 sequence is 16 residues long.

The V call is TRBV6-2 or TRBV6-3, the J call TRBJ2-5; perhaps TRBD1 as D (6 bases). Trimming removed 7 bases from V and 4 bases from J, with 10 bases in between. Germline V lookup: CDR1 MNHEY, CDR2 SVGEGT. This CDR3 region has 12 residues. The CDR3 DNA is TGTGCCAGCAACGCAGGGGTAGAGACCCAGTACTTC. It codes for CASNAGVETQYF.

The chain employs TRBV20-1 and TRBJ1-2; 9 nucleotides agree with TRBD1. The CDR3 is 13 residues long. Germline V gives CDR1 DFQATT, CDR2 SNEGSKA (reference sequence). J was trimmed by 7 bases and V by 4 bases; bases with no gene match: 7. CDR3 in DNA: TGCAGTGCTATCCGGGACAGGGAAAGTGGCTACACCTTC. Translation gives CSAIRDRESGYTF.

The V gene is TRBV4-3, the J gene TRBJ2-2, with a weak D call TRBD2 (6 bases). Germline CDR1 is LGHNA and CDR2 is YSLEER. The CDR3 loop spans 13 amino acids. V was trimmed by 6 bases and J by 5 bases, leaving 10 bases between them. CDR3 sequence: CASRRGGTGELFF. CDR3 sequence (DNA): TGCGCCAGCAGGCGTGGGGGGACCGGGGAGCTGTTTTTT.

This clonotype was recorded a few times. This chain joins TRBV4-3 and TRBJ2-3; D is possibly TRBD2 (5 bases). Germline lookup yields CDR1 LGHNA and CDR2 YSLEER. Trimming left V 2 bases short and J 1 base short, with 13 bases between. This CDR3 contains 16 residues. The DNA for the CDR3 is TGCGCCAGCAGCCAATTTAACGGCGGGCGCACAGATACGCAGTATTTT. Translating gives CASSQFNGGRTDTQYF.

The chain employs TRBV7-2 and TRBJ2-7, with TRBD1 matching over 11 bases. CDR3 length equals 14 residues. The germline CDR1 and CDR2 sequences are SGHTA and FQGNSA. Trimming took 5 bases from V and 3 from J; bases not matched to a gene: 3. CDR3 sequence reads: CASSQGQGGYEQYF. Here the CDR3 DNA reads TGTGCCAGCAGCCAGGGACAGGGGGGCTACGAGCAGTACTTC.

This clonotype was seen many times. The J gene is TRBJ1-1, the V gene TRBV12-3 or TRBV12-4, with 12 nucleotides matching TRBD1. The CDR3 is 15 residues long. J lost 7 bases, V lost 5 bases, and 8 bases had no gene match. CDR3 sequence (DNA): TGTGCCAGCAGTCTAAGGGACAGGGGGCCATATGAAGCTTTCTTT. Translation gives CASSLRDRGPYEAFF.

The chain recombines TRBV29-1 with TRBJ2-2; 7 positions agree with TRBD1. The CDR3 length is 14 residues. The V gene's germline CDR1 is SQVTM and CDR2 ANQGSEA. The V and J ends lost 7 bases and 1 base, in that order; junction bases with no gene match: 6. The CDR3 coding sequence is TGCAGCGGATATAGGGGGCAGAACACCGGGGAGCTGTTTTTT. This sequence encodes CSGYRGQNTGELFF.

This clonotype was observed a few times. The CDR3 region is CASASGRESSYEQYF. The CDR3 region has the DNA TGTGCTAGTGCCTCCGGTAGGGAGAGCTCCTACGAGCAGTACTTC. The chain carries TRBV12-5 and TRBJ2-7, with D tentatively TRBD2 (5 bases). The length of the CDR3 is 15 residues. The ends were cut back, 7 bases at V and 0 bases at J, with 16 bases in the middle. The germline CDR1 and CDR2 sequences are LGHNT and FRNRAP.

This clonotype turned up a few times. V is TRBV5-1 and J is TRBJ1-1; possible D gene TRBD1, 5 bases. The V and J ends lost 9 bases and 5 bases respectively, with 20 bases between them. The CDR3 sequence is 14 residues long. Germline CDR1 is SGHRS and CDR2 is YFSETQ. CDR3: CATGAGVTGTEAFF. The CDR3 bases are TGCGCCACCGGGGCGGGGGTCACGGGAACTGAAGCTTTCTTT.

In this sample, this clonotype turned up once. One end of the junction fails to match germline, which may point to a read error. The chain couples TRBV7-2 to TRBJ1-1; D is perhaps TRBD1 (5 bases). The CDR3 length is 13 residues. Germline V lookup: CDR1 SGHTA, CDR2 FQGNSA. The chain's CDR3 is CASSLESWGTGVF. The CDR3 nucleotides are TGTGCCAGCAGCTTAGAATCCTGGGGGACGGGGGTTTTT.

At least ten counts were recorded for this clonotype. The chain couples TRBV7-2 to TRBJ2-5; possible D gene TRBD2, 7 bases. The CDR3 runs to 13 residues. V shed 5 bases and J shed 5 bases, with 12 bases lying between them. Germline-derived CDR1 and CDR2 are SGHTA and FQGNSA. The CDR3 sequence: CASSGGALETQYF. DNA for the CDR3: TGTGCCAGCAGCGGGGGGGCCTTGGAGACCCAGTACTTC.

This clonotype has just a few counts. V is TRBV18 and J is TRBJ2-7; TRBD1 aligns across 10 bases. The CDR3 extends over 14 amino acids. The V segment lost 3 bases and the J segment 6 bases; nucleotides outside the gene matches: 5. The germline V gene encodes CDR1 KGHSH and CDR2 LQKENI. The CDR3 reads CASSPVGQGTEQYF. In nucleotides, the CDR3 is TGTGCCAGCTCACCGGTGGGACAGGGGACCGAGCAGTACTTC.

This clonotype was observed at least ten times. The rearrangement uses TRBV5-6 and TRBJ2-5; a weak D match, TRBD1 (5 bases). CDR3 length: 13 amino acids. Trimming took off 0 bases at V and 4 bases at J, with 7 bases between the two ends. Germline V gene data show CDR1 as SGHDT and CDR2 as YYEEEE. This CDR3 is CASSLEGRETQYF. The CDR3 coding sequence is TGTGCCAGCAGCTTGGAGGGGCGAGAGACCCAGTACTTC.

This clonotype was recorded at least ten times. The rearrangement joins TRBV20-1 to TRBJ2-2; TRBD1 matches at 10 bases. Per the germline V gene, CDR1 is DFQATT and CDR2 is SNEGSKA (reference sequence). CDR3 length: 15 residues. The trim removed 3 bases at V and 5 bases at J, leaving 6 bases unmatched. In DNA, the CDR3 is TGCAGTGCTAGGTTGACAGGGGGCGGGACCGGGGAGCTGTTTTTT. Translating it yields CSARLTGGGTGELFF.

This sequence joins TRBV7-9 and TRBJ1-5; tentatively, D is TRBD1 (5 bases). Germline lookup yields CDR1 SEHNR and CDR2 FQNEAQ (reference sequence). The CDR3 runs to 12 residues. Trimming left V 6 bases short and J 9 bases short, with 12 bases between. The CDR3 DNA reads TGTGCCAGCAGTCGGCAGGGACCGCCCCAGCATTTT. Translation: CASSRQGPPQHF.

This clonotype turned up a few times. V and J are TRBV25-1 and TRBJ1-5; D remains unclear. Germline V gene lookup returns CDR1 MGHDK and CDR2 SYGVNS. V was shortened by 3 bases and J by 6 bases, with 9 bases between the two germline ends. The CDR3 runs to 13 residues. CDR3 bases: TGTGCCAGCAGTGAGCCGGGAGGTCAGCCCCAGCATTTT. Protein product: CASSEPGGQPQHF.

The sample holds a few counts of this clonotype. The chain combines TRBV9 with TRBJ2-1, with D perhaps TRBD2 (7 bases). V lost 6 bases and J 0 bases, leaving 13 bases between the germline ends. The CDR3 is 15 amino acids. Germline V gives CDR1 SGDLS, CDR2 YYNGEE. The CDR3 spells CASTQGGGSYNEQFF. DNA for the CDR3: TGTGCCAGCACCCAAGGGGGGGGCTCCTACAATGAGCAGTTCTTC.

This clonotype was found a few times. V gene TRBV12-3 or TRBV12-4 combines with J gene TRBJ2-4; D is undetermined. Trimming removed 2 bases at V and 1 base at J, with 3 bases between. The CDR3 length is 13 residues. The CDR3 DNA reads as TGTGCCAGCAGTTTACTGGCCAAAAACATTCAGTACTTC. Encoded protein: CASSLLAKNIQYF.

The chain joins TRBV18 to TRBJ1-1; D might be TRBD1 (5 bases). This CDR3 has 15 residues. V lost 6 bases, J lost 3 bases, and 17 bases lay in between. The germline gives CDR1 KGHSH, CDR2 LQKENI. DNA of the CDR3: TGTGCCAGCTCTAGGCTGGGGGGTTCGGACACTGAAGCTTTCTTT. This codes for CASSRLGGSDTEAFF.